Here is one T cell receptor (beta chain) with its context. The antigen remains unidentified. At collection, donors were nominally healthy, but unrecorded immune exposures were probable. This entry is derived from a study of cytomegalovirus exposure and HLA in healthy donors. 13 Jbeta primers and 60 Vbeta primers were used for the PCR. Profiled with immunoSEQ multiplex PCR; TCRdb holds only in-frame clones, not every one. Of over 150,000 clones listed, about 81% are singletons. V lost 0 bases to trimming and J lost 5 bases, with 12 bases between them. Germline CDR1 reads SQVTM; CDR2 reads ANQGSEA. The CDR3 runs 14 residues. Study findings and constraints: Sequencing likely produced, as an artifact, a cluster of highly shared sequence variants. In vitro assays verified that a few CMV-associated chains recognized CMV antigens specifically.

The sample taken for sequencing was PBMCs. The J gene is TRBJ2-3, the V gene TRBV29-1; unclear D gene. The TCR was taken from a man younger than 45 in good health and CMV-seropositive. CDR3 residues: CSVEDPSPRDTQYF. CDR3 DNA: TGCAGCGTTGAAGATCCCTCTCCCCGAGATACGCAGTATTTT.